One and the same sample provided the 17 T cell receptor beta chains below, sequenced in a study of Ad26.COV2.S vaccination and SARS-CoV-2 variants. Only in-frame clones appear in the TCRdb table, and some are missing; sequencing was by immunoSEQ multiplex PCR. The repertoire includes fewer than 150,000 clones, more than 80% of them detected once, and 4% to 6% sits in the top ten. The material was peripheral blood, obtained after recovery from COVID-19. These receptors all come from a human donor who had recovered from COVID-19.

This chain uses TRBV6-2 or TRBV6-3 with TRBJ2-5; no definite D call. V shed 2 bases and J shed 7 bases, with 11 bases lying between them. Germline loops: CDR1 MNHEY, CDR2 SVGEGT. The CDR3 loop spans 13 amino acids. The CDR3, as DNA: TGTGCCAGCAGTTACCCCGAAGTCGGGACCCAGTACTTC. It is translated as CASSYPEVGTQYF.

The rearrangement links TRBV19 to TRBJ1-2; a possible D gene is TRBD1 (6 bases). From germline, CDR1 is LNHDA and CDR2 SQIVND (reference sequence). The CDR3 loop spans 13 amino acids. V was trimmed by 5 bases and J by 3 bases, leaving 10 bases between them. The CDR3 DNA sequence: TGTGCCAGTAGTCCGGGACACGACTATGGCTACACCTTC. Translating gives CASSPGHDYGYTF.

The V gene is TRBV7-2, the J gene TRBJ2-1; D unclear. Germline V gives CDR1 SGHTA, CDR2 FQGNSA. CDR3 length: 12 residues. Trimming took off 3 bases at V and 2 bases at J, with 2 bases between the two ends. The CDR3 protein is CASSLAYNEQFF. CDR3 coding DNA: TGTGCCAGCAGCTTGGCCTACAATGAGCAGTTCTTC.

The chain recombines TRBV4-3 with TRBJ1-1, with D unclear. CDR3 length: 18 amino acids. V was trimmed by 0 bases and J by 5 bases, leaving 22 bases between them. The V gene's germline CDR1 is LGHNA and CDR2 YSLEER. The CDR3 reads CASSQDVPGLQARTEAFF. CDR3 in DNA: TGCGCCAGCAGCCAAGATGTCCCAGGACTCCAGGCGAGGACTGAAGCTTTCTTT.

The V call is TRBV5-4, the J call TRBJ2-3, with a tentative D call TRBD1 (6 bases). The CDR3 is 16 amino acids. The V end lost 1 base, the J end lost 0 bases, and 12 bases lay between the germline ends. In germline, CDR1 is SGHNT, CDR2 YYREEE (reference sequence). The CDR3 sequence is CASSLSRGLSTDTQYF. The CDR3 region has the DNA TGTGCCAGCAGCTTGAGTAGGGGGTTGAGCACAGATACGCAGTATTTT. The variable domain in full, with the rest retrieved from reference TRBV5-4 and TRBJ2-3, is ETGVTQSPTHLIKTRGQQVTLRCSSQSGHNTVSWYQQALGQGPQFIFQYYREEENGRGNFPPRFSGLQFPNYSSELNVNALELDDSALYLCASSLSRGLSTDTQYFGPGTRLTVL.

As DNA, the CDR3 is TGTGCCACCAGTGGCTCGGGACAGGGGCCGGCGAACAATGAGCAGTTCTTC. Translating gives CATSGSGQGPANNEQFF. The rearrangement links TRBV24-1 to TRBJ2-1; 10 nucleotides agree with TRBD1. With 5 bases clipped from V and 5 bases from J, the junction kept 11 bases outside the gene matches. Germline CDR1 is KGHDR and CDR2 is SFDVKD. CDR3 length equals 17 residues.

This clone was seen only a few times. The chain recombines TRBV7-9 with TRBJ1-1; D call uncertain. V was shortened by 0 bases and J by 0 bases, with 8 bases between the two germline ends. Germline CDR1 reads SEHNR; CDR2 reads FQNEAQ (reference sequence). The CDR3 extends over 15 amino acids. In DNA, the CDR3 is TGTGCCAGCAGCTTAGCGATGAAGGTGAACACTGAAGCTTTCTTT. Its translation: CASSLAMKVNTEAFF.

The chain employs TRBV27 and TRBJ1-2; TRBD1 matches 7 bases. The J segment lost 5 bases and the V segment lost 2 bases, leaving 8 bases of the junction unmatched. Germline values: CDR1 MNHEY, CDR2 SMNVEV (reference sequence). The length of the CDR3 is 15 residues. The DNA for the CDR3 is TGTGCCAGCAGTTTAGACTCCGGACAGGCATATGGCTACACCTTC. This codes for CASSLDSGQAYGYTF.

This clone appeared once. The chain uses TRBV11-2 and TRBJ2-5; 12 nucleotides agree with TRBD2. The CDR3 totals 18 residues. Germline V CDR1 and CDR2: SGHAT, FQNNGV. V shed 4 bases, J shed 4 bases, and the junction held 13 bases outside the gene matches. CDR3 coding DNA: TGTGCCAGCAGCTCCCCAGGGCTAGCGGGGGGGCCCGGAGAGACCCAGTACTTC. Its translation is CASSSPGLAGGPGETQYF.

This clone has just one count. The chain carries TRBV18 and TRBJ2-5; D not certain. Germline values: CDR1 KGHSH, CDR2 LQKENI. The CDR3 has 15 amino acids. Trimming removed 4 bases from V and 3 bases from J, with 15 bases in between. The CDR3 bases are TGTGCCAGCTCACTAGTTCTGGGCGAAGAAGAGACCCAGTACTTC. It translates to CASSLVLGEEETQYF. Full variable domain (outside the CDR3, taken from reference TRBV18 and TRBJ2-5): NAGVMQNPRHLVRRRGQEARLRCSPMKGHSHVYWYRQLPEEGLKFMVYLQKENIIDESGMPKERFSAEFPKEGPSILRIQQVVRGDSAAYFCASSLVLGEEETQYFGPGTRLLVL.

The gene calls are TRBV5-1 and TRBJ1-1; TRBD1 is a possible D gene (5 bases). The CDR3 totals 14 residues. Germline V gene data show CDR1 as SGHRS and CDR2 as YFSETQ. Trimming shortened V by 3 bases and J by 4 bases, and 13 bases separated the two germline ends. The CDR3 region has the DNA TGCGCCAGCAGCTCAGACCTAGGGGCCACTGAAGCTTTCTTT. Its translation: CASSSDLGATEAFF.

V usage is TRBV11-3 and J usage is TRBJ2-5, with 9 bases lining up with TRBD2. Per the germline V gene, CDR1 is SGHNT and CDR2 is YENEEA. V was clipped by 0 bases and J by 4 bases; unmatched bases: 6. The CDR3 consists of 16 residues. This CDR3 is CASSLDGSGGSETQYF. The DNA of the CDR3 is TGTGCCAGCAGCTTAGACGGTAGCGGGGGTTCAGAGACCCAGTACTTC.

This clone has only one observation. The chain uses TRBV27 and TRBJ1-4; TRBD1 might be the D (6 bases). V dropped 2 bases and J dropped 7 bases, with 14 bases sitting between them. This CDR3 region has 15 residues. CDR1 is MNHEY, CDR2 SMNVEV, per germline (reference sequence). The CDR3 protein is CASSLSRWGAEKLFF. The CDR3 DNA reads as TGTGCCAGCAGTTTAAGTAGGTGGGGGGCTGAAAAACTGTTTTTT.

The genes are TRBV11-2 and TRBJ2-5, with D perhaps given as TRBD1 or TRBD2 (5 bases each). The CDR3 consists of 15 residues. Trimming cost V 1 base and J 7 bases, with 16 bases left between them. Germline lookup yields CDR1 SGHAT and CDR2 FQNNGV. This CDR3 reads CASSLGLVRGWTQYF. The CDR3 DNA reads TGTGCCAGCAGCTTAGGCTTGGTGAGGGGATGGACCCAGTACTTC.

CDR3 in amino acids: CASSAAGANSYEQYF. The CDR3, as DNA: TGTGCCAGTAGTGCGGCAGGGGCTAACTCCTACGAGCAGTACTTC. The V and J genes are TRBV19 and TRBJ2-7; a possible D gene is TRBD1 (6 bases). The CDR3 totals 15 residues. Germline V gene sequence: CDR1 LNHDA, CDR2 SQIVND (reference sequence). The ends were cut back, 5 bases at V and 0 bases at J, with 14 bases in the middle.

The gene calls are TRBV7-2 and TRBJ2-3; 9 nucleotides align to TRBD2. The V gene end was trimmed by 6 bases and the J gene end by 5 bases; junction bases not matched to a gene: 6. Germline V CDR1 and CDR2: SGHTA, FQGNSA. The CDR3 consists of 14 residues. For the CDR3, the DNA is TGTGCCAGCAGTGCGGGGGGGCCGGTAGATACGCAGTATTTT. Translation gives CASSAGGPVDTQYF.

The chain carries TRBV4-1 and TRBJ1-3; D unclear. The V and J ends lost 4 bases and 7 bases respectively, with 11 bases between them. The germline gives CDR1 MGHRA, CDR2 YSYEKL. The CDR3 is made up of 13 amino acids. The CDR3 DNA reads as TGCGCCAGCAGCCGGATTCCTAGGAACACCATATATTTT. The encoded protein is CASSRIPRNTIYF.